The clone carrying this T cell receptor (beta chain) was seen at least ten times. These data are taken from a study of neurological immune-mediated disorders. 5'RACE with 10-nucleotide random UMIs generated the cDNA. TCRdb independently ran MiXCR on the 5' RACE reads; one entry per CDR3 protein. This sample has roughly 80,000 distinct CDR3 sequences, with under 20% found just once. V lost 11 bases, J lost 4 bases, and 15 bases lay in between. CDR1 SNHLY and CDR2 FYNNEI come from the germline V gene. The CDR3 length is 13 residues. Sequenced material: PBMCs. The chain is built from TRBV2 and TRBJ1-5, with D hard to call. The sequence was collected from a woman between 40 and 55 years old in good health. The CDR3 DNA reads TGTGCCGTTGGGCAGGTTGAGAATCAGCCCCAGCATTTT. Translation gives CAVGQVENQPQHF.